Each of the 24 T cell receptor beta chains below was sequenced from the same sample in a study of T cells in Graves' hyperthyroidism and ophthalmopathy. The source material, RNA transcripts, was used to amplify TCR beta CDR3 regions. First-round RT-PCR targeting the TCR CDR3 was performed with the HTBI primer set. TCRdb redid the calling of the multiplex PCR reads with MiXCR, one entry per CDR3 protein. The top ten clones hold around 47% of a sample with under 350,000 distinct CDR3 sequences, 18% of them seen once. The sequenced sample consisted of blood. Receptors originate from a woman aged 45-65 years with Graves' hyperthyroidism.

The V gene is TRBV19, the J gene TRBJ2-3; 14 bases line up with TRBD2. Germline V gene data show CDR1 as LNHDA and CDR2 as SQIVND (reference sequence). V gave up 4 bases and J gave up 5 bases; unmatched junction bases: 8. This CDR3 is built from 17 residues. The CDR3 loop reads CASSSSGTSGRVDTQYF. CDR3 bases: TGTGCCAGTAGTAGCTCCGGGACTAGCGGGAGAGTAGATACGCAGTATTTT.

This rearrangement joins TRBV6-5 to TRBJ2-7, with unresolved D. The CDR3 sequence is 13 residues long. CDR1 is MNHEY, CDR2 SVGAGI, per germline. The V end lost 5 bases, the J end lost 7 bases, and 15 bases lay between the germline ends. The CDR3 reads CASSNGPLGEQYV. CDR3 DNA: TGTGCCAGCAGTAACGGACCTCTTGGAGAGCAGTACGTC.

There are a few counts of this clonotype. The chain recombines TRBV2 with TRBJ2-7; D is ambiguous. Germline V CDR1 and CDR2: SNHLY, FYNNEI. The V gene lost 6 bases and the J gene lost 1 base, with 10 bases spanning the gap. This CDR3 is built from 13 residues. The CDR3 protein is CASRDPNSYEQYF. DNA for the CDR3: TGTGCCAGCAGAGATCCTAATTCCTACGAGCAGTACTTC.

The chain is built from TRBV3-1 and TRBJ2-2, with D maybe TRBD2 (7 bases). This CDR3 is built from 16 residues. The germline V and J ends were trimmed by 8 bases and 3 bases, with 19 bases remaining between them. Germline CDR1 and CDR2: LGHDT and YNNKEL (reference sequence). Here the CDR3 reads CASSSEGGRDTGELFF. The CDR3 region has the DNA TGTGCCAGCTCTTCTGAGGGGGGGCGTGACACCGGGGAGCTGTTTTTT.

This clonotype was seen ten or more times. This rearrangement joins TRBV7-9 to TRBJ2-1, with TRBD2 identical over 10 bases. The germline V gene has CDR1 SEHNR and CDR2 FQNEAQ (reference sequence). The CDR3 has 16 amino acids. With V trimmed by 5 bases and J by 2 bases, 6 bases remained unmatched. For the CDR3, the DNA is TGTGCCAGCAGCGGAGAGAGCGGGAGGGCCTACAATGAGCAGTTCTTC. Translation: CASSGESGRAYNEQFF. Drawing the rest from reference TRBV7-9 and TRBJ2-1, the complete variable domain is DTGVSQNPRHKITKRGQNVTFRCDPISEHNRLYWYRQTLGQGPEFLTYFQNEAQLEKSRLLSDRFSAERPKGSFSTLEIQRTEQGDSAMYLCASSGESGRAYNEQFFGPGTRLTVL.

This clonotype was counted a few times. This chain joins TRBV5-4 and TRBJ1-1; D uncertain. The CDR3 covers 14 residues. The germline gives CDR1 SGHNT, CDR2 YYREEE (reference sequence). Deletions cut 4 bases from V and 5 bases from J, with 15 bases between. CDR3 sequence reads: CASSTYLVRTEAFF. The DNA for the CDR3 is TGTGCCAGCAGCACATACCTTGTACGGACTGAAGCTTTCTTT. Looking up the rest from reference TRBV5-4 and TRBJ1-1 gives the full variable domain: ETGVTQSPTHLIKTRGQQVTLRCSSQSGHNTVSWYQQALGQGPQFIFQYYREEENGRGNFPPRFSGLQFPNYSSELNVNALELDDSALYLCASSTYLVRTEAFFGQGTRLTVV.

This clonotype was counted a few times. This chain uses TRBV9 with TRBJ2-5; TRBD1 aligns across 9 bases. This CDR3 has 16 amino acids. V shed 5 bases, J shed 4 bases, and the junction held 12 bases outside the gene matches. From germline, CDR1 is SGDLS and CDR2 YYNGEE. CDR3 in DNA: TGTGCCAGCAGTGCTGGGGGACAGGGTCGGGGAGAGACCCAGTACTTC. Protein product: CASSAGGQGRGETQYF. Variable domain in full (rest from reference TRBV9 and TRBJ2-5): DSGVTQTPKHLITATGQRVTLRCSPRSGDLSVYWYQQSLDQGLQFLIQYYNGEERAKGNILERFSAQQFPDLHSELNLSSLELGDSALYFCASSAGGQGRGETQYFGPGTRLLVL.

This clonotype appeared a few times. A much larger clonotype is one base distant, so this may be a read error. The V and J genes are TRBV2 and TRBJ2-1; D possibly corresponds to TRBD2 (5 bases). The V gene lost 1 base and the J gene lost 8 bases, with 15 bases spanning the gap. Germline CDR1 reads SNHLY; CDR2 reads FYNNEI. The CDR3 is 15 residues long. CDR3 coding DNA: TGTGCCAGCAGTGAAGTGGCTAGCCCAGGCGATGAGCAGTTCTTC. Amino acids: CASSEVASPGDEQFF.

The chain employs TRBV30 and TRBJ2-3, with D possibly being TRBD1 or TRBD2 (6 bases each). In germline, CDR1 is GTSNPN, CDR2 SVGIG (reference sequence). V lost 0 bases to trimming and J lost 3 bases, with 13 bases between them. The CDR3 is 15 amino acids. The CDR3 DNA sequence: TGTGCCTGGAGTGTAGATGGGGGGCAGACAGATACGCAGTATTTT. Protein: CAWSVDGGQTDTQYF.

This clonotype has a handful of counts. V and J are TRBV2 and TRBJ2-2; 8 bases match TRBD1. Germline V lookup: CDR1 SNHLY, CDR2 FYNNEI. J gave up 1 base and V 7 bases, and 5 bases lay outside the gene matches. This CDR3 is 15 amino acids long. The CDR3 region has the DNA TGTGCCAGCAAACAGGGGGAAGAGAACACCGGGGAGCTGTTTTTT. Its translation: CASKQGEENTGELFF.

The table lists this clonotype with a few counts. The chain couples TRBV13 to TRBJ1-5; unclear D gene. V gave up 0 bases and J gave up 2 bases, with 5 bases separating them. Germline V gene data show CDR1 as PRHDT and CDR2 as FYEKMQ (reference sequence). CDR3 length: 14 amino acids. This CDR3 is CASSLGPRNQPQHF. In nucleotides, the CDR3 is TGTGCCAGCAGCTTAGGCCCCCGCAATCAGCCCCAGCATTTT.

In regard to this clonotype: One junction end does not reproduce the germline sequence, and a read error may be involved. The genes are TRBV6-5 and TRBJ1-1; 12 bases match TRBD1. This CDR3 is built from 16 residues. The germline gives CDR1 MNHEY, CDR2 SVGAGI. This CDR3 reads CASTYRDRGRLSEAFF. In DNA, the CDR3 is TGTGCCAGCACTTACCGGGACAGGGGGCGGCTTTCTGAAGCTTTCTTT.

This clonotype was detected ten times or more. The chain carries TRBV5-1 and TRBJ2-5, with D perhaps TRBD1 or TRBD2 (5 bases each). The CDR3 has 14 residues. Deletions cut 0 bases from V and 3 bases from J, with 9 bases between. The germline gives CDR1 SGHRS, CDR2 YFSETQ. CDR3 amino acids: CASSLGDGKETQYF. CDR3 bases: TGCGCCAGCAGCTTGGGGGACGGCAAAGAGACCCAGTACTTC.

This clonotype was recorded many times. The rearrangement uses TRBV3-1 and TRBJ2-5, with 13 bases matching TRBD2. The germline V gene encodes CDR1 LGHDT and CDR2 YNNKEL (reference sequence). V lost 4 bases, J lost 2 bases, and 7 bases stayed unmatched. The CDR3 is 17 amino acids. The CDR3, as DNA: TGTGCCAGCAGCCCAGAGTTGGGACTAGCGGGGCAAGAGACCCAGTACTTC. Its translation: CASSPELGLAGQETQYF.

The CDR3 loop reads CASSQEVQTNEQFF. As DNA, the CDR3 is TGCGCCAGCAGCCAAGAGGTTCAGACCAATGAGCAGTTCTTC. The chain has TRBV4-1 and TRBJ2-1; no clear D gene. CDR1 MGHRA and CDR2 YSYEKL come from the germline V gene. CDR3 length: 14 amino acids. The V and J ends lost 0 bases and 6 bases respectively, with 9 bases between them.

This clonotype showed up many times. The chain links TRBV20-1 to TRBJ2-3; D remains unclear. The V gene lost 6 bases and the J gene lost 2 bases, with 15 bases spanning the gap. Germline CDR1 is DFQATT and CDR2 is SNEGSKA (reference sequence). The CDR3 extends over 14 amino acids. The CDR3 coding sequence is TGCAGTGCCGATGGGGTCGGATCCACAGATACGCAGTATTTT. As protein: CSADGVGSTDTQYF.

The table lists this clonotype with many counts. This chain links TRBV20-1 with TRBJ2-7; TRBD2 matches 16 bases. CDR3 length: 16 amino acids. Germline CDR1 and CDR2: DFQATT and SNEGSKA (reference sequence). The ends lost 5 bases at V and 3 bases at J; junction bases unmatched: 7. CDR3 region: CSAPGTSGREIYEQYF. CDR3 coding DNA: TGCAGTGCTCCCGGGACTAGCGGGAGGGAAATCTACGAGCAGTACTTC.

CDR3 nucleotide sequence: TGTGCCAGCAGTTTTAGGGAGGGCACCGGGGAGCTGTTTTTT. Translation gives CASSFREGTGELFF. This sequence joins TRBV12-3 or TRBV12-4 and TRBJ2-2; the match to TRBD2 covers 7 bases. The CDR3 is made up of 14 amino acids. J was trimmed by 4 bases and V by 3 bases; bases with no gene match: 2.

This clonotype was seen a few times. CDR3 sequence (DNA): TGTGCCAGCAGCCGGGGACTAGCGGGGGGAGATACGCAGTATTTT. Translated, it gives CASSRGLAGGDTQYF. The chain uses TRBV3-1 and TRBJ2-3, with 15 positions matching TRBD2. After removal of 4 bases from V and 5 bases from J, the junction contained 1 base not matched to a gene. This CDR3 region has 15 residues. CDR1 and CDR2 (germline): LGHDT, YNNKEL (reference sequence).

This clonotype was counted ten times or more. This chain connects TRBV12-3 or TRBV12-4 to TRBJ2-1; 7 positions agree with TRBD2. The CDR3 contains 14 residues. V gave up 2 bases and J gave up 9 bases; unmatched junction bases: 7. CDR3 bases: TGTGCCAGCAGTTTAACCAGCGGGGCGGGTGAGCAGTTCTTC. This translates into CASSLTSGAGEQFF.

This clonotype was observed at least ten times. The chain is built from TRBV20-1 and TRBJ2-7; 12 bases line up with TRBD2. The ends lost 3 bases at V and 2 bases at J; junction bases unmatched: 8. The CDR3 is 16 residues long. Germline lookup yields CDR1 DFQATT and CDR2 SNEGSKA (reference sequence). CDR3 in amino acids: CSARPRLAGVAYEQYF. The DNA for the CDR3 is TGCAGTGCTAGGCCCCGACTAGCGGGAGTCGCCTACGAGCAGTACTTC.

This clonotype was counted a single time. A single base separates this from a much larger clone, so it may be a read error. This CDR3 is CASSYPLGRTNEQFF. The CDR3 bases are TGTGCCAGCAGTTACCCCCTAGGCCGGACCAATGAGCAGTTCTTC. The chain links TRBV6-9 to TRBJ2-1; D uncertain. CDR3 size: 15 residues. V lost 3 bases to trimming and J lost 6 bases, with 15 bases between them. Germline V lookup: CDR1 MNHGY, CDR2 SVAAGI.

The chain employs TRBV10-3 and TRBJ1-2; tentative D call: TRBD1 (5 bases). Germline assignment: CDR1 ENHRY and CDR2 SYGVKD. This CDR3 region has 13 residues. Trimming left V 0 bases short and J 4 bases short, with 6 bases between. DNA of the CDR3: TGTGCCATCAGTGAGTCCGGGACCTATGGCTACACCTTC. Its protein product is CAISESGTYGYTF.

The V and J genes are TRBV2 and TRBJ1-1, with 10 bases matching TRBD1. The CDR3 covers 12 residues. Germline V CDR1 and CDR2: SNHLY, FYNNEI. Trimming removed 8 bases from V and 11 bases from J; junction bases left unmatched: 8. CDR3 bases: TGTGCCAGCCAGCGGACAGGGGGTAGGGCTTTCTTT. Its translation is CASQRTGGRAFF.